These 15 T cell receptor beta chains share one sample of origin, sequenced in a study. TCRdb redid the calling of the 5' RACE reads with MiXCR, one entry per CDR3 protein. Here the sample spans roughly 52,000 distinct CDR3 sequences, roughly 18% being singletons. The specimen sequenced was naive CD4+ T cells sorted from blood. Subset specified: naive CD4+ T cells, CD4+CD45RA+CD25-. All receptors derive from a female donor with breast cancer.

The chain recombines TRBV2 with TRBJ1-1; TRBD1 is a possible D gene (6 bases). The V end lost 4 bases, the J end lost 4 bases, and 10 bases lay between the germline ends. CDR3 size: 13 residues. The germline V gene has CDR1 SNHLY and CDR2 FYNNEI. CDR3 protein: CASSVGAGTEAFF. The CDR3 DNA reads as TGTGCCAGCAGTGTGGGGGCGGGCACTGAAGCTTTCTTT. The whole variable domain, remainder taken from reference TRBV2 and TRBJ1-1, is EPEVTQTPSHQVTQMGQEVILRCVPISNHLYFYWYRQILGQKVEFLVSFYNNEISEKSEIFDDQFSVERPDGSNFTLKIRSTKLEDSAMYFCASSVGAGTEAFFGQGTRLTVV.

A few counts support this clonotype. The rearrangement links TRBV20-1 to TRBJ2-7; D perhaps matches TRBD2 (5 bases). From germline, CDR1 is DFQATT and CDR2 SNEGSKA (reference sequence). V lost 5 bases and J lost 6, with 20 bases in between. The CDR3 length is 14 residues. The CDR3 reads CSAARRLTSGEQYF. CDR3 nucleotides: TGCAGTGCTGCCCGGCGACTCACTAGTGGCGAGCAGTACTTC.

This clonotype has at least ten counts. This rearrangement joins TRBV5-1 to TRBJ2-7; D not resolved. The CDR3 is 15 amino acids. Trimming left V 4 bases short and J 3 bases short, with 17 bases between. Per the germline V gene, CDR1 is SGHRS and CDR2 is YFSETQ. CDR3 DNA sequence: TGCGCCAGCAGCATGGCCGACCTCCTTGGCTACGAGCAGTACTTC. Its translation is CASSMADLLGYEQYF.

This clonotype was found a few times. The chain uses TRBV20-1 and TRBJ2-7, with a tentative D call TRBD2 (7 bases). With 5 bases removed from V and 3 bases from J, the gap between germline ends came to 14 bases. The CDR3 loop spans 13 amino acids. CDR1 is DFQATT and CDR2 is SNEGSKA in the germline V gene (reference sequence). For the CDR3, the DNA is TGCAGTGCTGGAAAGGGGGGGGTCTACGAGCAGTACTTC. Translating gives CSAGKGGVYEQYF.

This clonotype was counted many times. This chain links TRBV6-2 or TRBV6-3 with TRBJ1-2; TRBD1 is a possible D gene (5 bases). CDR1 MNHEY and CDR2 SVGEGT come from the germline V gene. V was shortened by 5 bases and J by 4 bases, with 8 bases between the two germline ends. The CDR3 sequence is 12 residues long. In nucleotides, the CDR3 is TGTGCCAGCAGTGACAGATTCTATGGCTACACCTTC. This codes for CASSDRFYGYTF.

The chain joins TRBV12-3 or TRBV12-4 to TRBJ1-4; D not certain. The CDR3 covers 14 residues. With 6 bases removed from V and 4 bases from J, the gap between germline ends came to 12 bases. CDR3 sequence: CASRPDGLNEKLFF. CDR3 in DNA: TGTGCCAGCAGACCGGACGGACTTAATGAAAAACTGTTTTTT.

The chain carries TRBV30 and TRBJ2-7; D call uncertain. There are 15 residues in the CDR3. Germline assignment: CDR1 GTSNPN and CDR2 SVGIG (reference sequence). Trimming pared 0 bases from V and 0 bases from J, leaving 12 bases between. CDR3 residues: CAWSVGRRSSYEQYF. The CDR3 DNA is TGTGCCTGGAGTGTAGGCAGGAGAAGCTCCTACGAGCAGTACTTC.

This clonotype was seen at least ten times. The chain recombines TRBV6-2 or TRBV6-3 with TRBJ2-2, with 9 bases fitting TRBD1. Per germline, CDR1 MNHEY and CDR2 SVGEGT. The CDR3 contains 15 residues. J gave up 3 bases and V 5 bases, and 4 bases lay outside the gene matches. The CDR3 nucleotides read TGTGCCAGCAGTGGAGACAGGGGGGACACCGGGGAGCTGTTTTTT. Translated: CASSGDRGDTGELFF.

This clonotype has just a few counts. The junction departs from germline at one end; a sequencing error may be responsible. As DNA, the CDR3 is TGTGCTAGCAGCTTCAGGGAAGGAGCGTACGAGCAGTACTTC. It translates to CASSFREGAYEQYF. The V gene is TRBV7-7, the J gene TRBJ2-7, with TRBD1 as a possible D gene (5 bases). Germline values: CDR1 SSHAT, CDR2 FNYEAQ (reference sequence). This CDR3 comprises 14 residues.

This clonotype was seen more than once but under ten times. The rearrangement uses TRBV12-3 or TRBV12-4 and TRBJ1-5; D unresolved. The CDR3 length is 13 residues. Trimming stripped 5 bases from V and 5 bases from J, with 10 bases between. The CDR3 DNA reads TGTGCCAGCAGTATACAGTCATATCAGCCCCAGCATTTT. Amino acid sequence: CASSIQSYQPQHF.

The rearrangement joins TRBV6-1 to TRBJ1-2, with D possibly matching TRBD1 (6 bases). This CDR3 spans 14 amino acids. Trimming took off 5 bases at V and 8 bases at J, with 18 bases between the two ends. The germline V gene has CDR1 MNHNS and CDR2 SASEGT. The CDR3 DNA sequence: TGTGCCAGCAGTCCGCCGAGACAGGTTCGAGGCTACACCTTC. This sequence encodes CASSPPRQVRGYTF.

In regard to this clonotype: Given the absence of the conserved phenylalanine or tryptophan at the CDR3 end, a read error is likely. The chain employs TRBV7-2 and TRBJ2-5; 10 bases match TRBD2. The CDR3 is 17 amino acids. The J segment lost 7 bases and the V segment lost 1 base, leaving 12 bases of the junction unmatched. Germline loops: CDR1 SGHTA, CDR2 FQGNSA. CDR3 protein: CTSSLEPSGRGARTQYS. CDR3 DNA sequence: TGTACCAGCAGCTTAGAACCTAGCGGGAGAGGCGCCCGGACCCAGTACTCC.

Worth noting for this clonotype: The junction departs from germline at one end; a sequencing error may be responsible. V usage is TRBV5-1 and J usage is TRBJ1-1, with a possible D match to TRBD1 (6 bases). Germline CDR1 and CDR2: SGHRS and YFSETQ. The CDR3 is 14 amino acids. The DNA of the CDR3 is TGCGCCAGCAGCTCGGCGGACAGAAACACTGAAGCTTGCTTT. As protein: CASSSADRNTEACF.

The chain combines TRBV20-1 with TRBJ2-5, with TRBD2 matching 7 bases. The CDR3 extends over 13 amino acids. Looked up from germline, CDR1 is DFQATT and CDR2 is SNEGSKA (reference sequence). The V and J ends lost 5 bases and 2 bases, in that order; junction bases with no gene match: 5. The CDR3 nucleotides read TGCAGTGCTTTAGGACTAGGGCAAGAGACCCAGTACTTC. It translates to CSALGLGQETQYF.

This clonotype has only a few counts. V and J are TRBV5-1 and TRBJ2-3; TRBD2 matches 7 bases. This CDR3 has 15 residues. Germline V gives CDR1 SGHRS, CDR2 YFSETQ. The J segment lost 6 bases and the V segment lost 0 bases, leaving 7 bases of the junction unmatched. CDR3 nucleotide sequence: TGCGCCAGCAGCTTGGAGGGAGGGCCATGGGATACGCAGTATTTT. It encodes CASSLEGGPWDTQYF. Full variable domain (missing parts from reference TRBV5-1 and TRBJ2-3): KAGVTQTPRYLIKTRGQQVTLSCSPISGHRSVSWYQQTPGQGLQFLFEYFSETQRNKGNFPGRFSGRQFSNSRSEMNVSTLELGDSALYLCASSLEGGPWDTQYFGPGTRLTVL.